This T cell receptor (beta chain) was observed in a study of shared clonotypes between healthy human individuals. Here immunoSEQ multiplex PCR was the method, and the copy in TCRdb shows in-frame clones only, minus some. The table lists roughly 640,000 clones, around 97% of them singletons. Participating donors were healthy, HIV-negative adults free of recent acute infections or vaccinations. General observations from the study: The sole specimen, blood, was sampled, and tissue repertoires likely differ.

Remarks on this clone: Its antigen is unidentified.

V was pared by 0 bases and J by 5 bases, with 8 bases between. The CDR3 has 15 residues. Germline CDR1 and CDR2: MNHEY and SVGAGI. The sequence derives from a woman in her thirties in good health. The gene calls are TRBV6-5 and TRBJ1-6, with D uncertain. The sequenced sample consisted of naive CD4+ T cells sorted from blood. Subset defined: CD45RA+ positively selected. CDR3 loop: CASSYSLGNNSPLHF. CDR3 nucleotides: TGTGCCAGCAGTTACTCACTGGGGAATAATTCACCCCTCCACTTT.